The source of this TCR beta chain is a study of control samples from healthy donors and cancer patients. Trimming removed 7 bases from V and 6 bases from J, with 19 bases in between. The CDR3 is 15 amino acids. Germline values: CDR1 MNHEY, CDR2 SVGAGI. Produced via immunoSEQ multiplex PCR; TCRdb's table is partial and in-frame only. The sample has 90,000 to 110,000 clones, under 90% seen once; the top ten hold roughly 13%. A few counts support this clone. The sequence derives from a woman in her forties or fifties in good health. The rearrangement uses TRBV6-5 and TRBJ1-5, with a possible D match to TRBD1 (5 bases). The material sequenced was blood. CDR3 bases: TGTGCCAGCAAGAGCTTGTCAGGGAAGGCTCAGCCCCAGCATTTT. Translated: CASKSLSGKAQPQHF.